This T cell receptor (beta chain) was sequenced in a study of molecular identifiers for immune sequencing clone quantification. Study overall: Replicates split RNA from approximately 22,000 or 94,000 naive CD8 cells five ways, and the researchers sequenced four portions. Regarding the study as a whole: Barcode-sharing identical TCR molecules could underestimate highly expanded clone sizes.

The V and J ends lost 3 bases and 2 bases, in that order; junction bases with no gene match: 5. Germline CDR1 is LNHNV and CDR2 is YYDKDF (reference sequence). The CDR3 consists of 15 residues. In preparing bulk TCR libraries, previously described methods and listed TCR primers were used. Each CDR3 protein is one row after TCRdb ran MiXCR on the PCR reads. The sample includes hundreds of thousands of distinct CDR3 sequences, roughly 24% of them seen just once. Sorted naive CD8 T cells were those defined as CD8+CD4-CCR7+CD45RA+. Concerning this clonotype: Its antigen is undetermined.

This receptor was taken from a human donor in good health. Some libraries in this study had Jurkat cell RNA spiked in. The J gene is TRBJ2-7, the V gene TRBV15; TRBD1 matches 9 bases. The specimen was naive CD8+ T cells from blood, with Jurkat cell RNA spiked in. Subset described: FACS-sorted CD8+CD4-CCR7+CD45RA+ naive T cells. The CDR3: CATSSLGTGPYEQYF. The CDR3 DNA sequence: TGTGCCACCAGCAGTTTGGGGACAGGGCCCTACGAGCAGTACTTC.